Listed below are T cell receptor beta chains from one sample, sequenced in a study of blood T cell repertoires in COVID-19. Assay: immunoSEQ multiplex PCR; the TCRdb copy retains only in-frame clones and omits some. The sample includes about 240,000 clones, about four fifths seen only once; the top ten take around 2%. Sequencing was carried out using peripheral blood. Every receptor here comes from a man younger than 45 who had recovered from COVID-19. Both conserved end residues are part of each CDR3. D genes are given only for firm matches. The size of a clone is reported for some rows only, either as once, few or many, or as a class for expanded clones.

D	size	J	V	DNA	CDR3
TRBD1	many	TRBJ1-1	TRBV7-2	TGTGCCAGCAGCTTGGGACAGGGAGCGCCTGAAGCTTTCTTT	CASSLGQGAPEAFF
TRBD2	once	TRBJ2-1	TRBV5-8	TGTGCCAGCAGCTTTTCCGGACTAGCCTCCTACAATGAGCAGTTCTTC	CASSFSGLASYNEQFF
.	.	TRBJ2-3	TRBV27	TGTGCCAGCAGTCCGCGGGTAGATACGCAGTATTTT	CASSPRVDTQYF
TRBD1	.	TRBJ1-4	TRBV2	TGTGCCAGCAGTGATGGGACAGGGGGCTACATTAGTGAAAAACTGTTTTTT	CASSDGTGGYISEKLFF
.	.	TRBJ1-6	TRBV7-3	TGTGCCAGCAGCTTAGAAACAGGGAATTCACCCCTCCACTTT	CASSLETGNSPLHF
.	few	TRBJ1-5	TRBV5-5	TGTGCCAGCAGCTTGGAGGTGGGGCGCAATCAGCCCCAGCATTTT	CASSLEVGRNQPQHF
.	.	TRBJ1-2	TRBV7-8	TGTGCCAGCAGCCTAACAGGGTCTGAAGGCTACACCTTC	CASSLTGSEGYTF
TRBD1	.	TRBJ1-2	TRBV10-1	TGCGCCAGCAGCCGAGGACAGGGCTATGGCTACACCTTC	CASSRGQGYGYTF
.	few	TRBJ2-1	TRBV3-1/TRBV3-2	TGTGCCAGCAGCTACCGGAGTGAGCAGTTCTTC	CASSYRSEQFF
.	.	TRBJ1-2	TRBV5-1	TGCGCCAGCAGCTTGGATCCCAGGGACTATGGCTACACCTTC	CASSLDPRDYGYTF
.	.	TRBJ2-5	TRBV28	TGTGCCAGCAGTTTTATTCTAGGGGGAGAGACCCAGTACTTC	CASSFILGGETQYF
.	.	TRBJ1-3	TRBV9	TGTGCCAGCAGCCCTCACGAGGGGGCTGGAAACACCATATATTTT	CASSPHEGAGNTIYF
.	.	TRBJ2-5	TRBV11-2	TGTGCCAGCAGCTTAGAACAGAGCCGGCTAGAGACCCAGTACTTC	CASSLEQSRLETQYF